This T cell receptor beta chain originates from a study of blood T cell repertoires in COVID-19 (dated by TCRdb to 2019 to 2021). With regard to the full study: The collaborator samples originated in the United States, Italy and Spain and spanned the acute and convalescent phases of COVID-19. HLA class I and class II types, where available, came from metadata supplied by the sample provider rather than from assay-based typing. The dataset comprised deeply sampled blood TCRbeta repertoires from subjects exposed to, actively infected with, or recovered from COVID-19. The material from the prospective study consisted of cDNA or gDNA derived from T cells, B-cell-depleted T cells, or PBMCs. The sample metadata nearly always contained a de-identified subject ID, COVID-19 status, age in years and sex. The samples were drawn from two sources: the first 160 participants of the ongoing ImmuneRACE study, and 950 to 1,500 subjects contributed by 6 global collaborators. The repertoires were released in a freely available public database meant as a resource for research on the immune response to SARS-CoV-2.

V ends up 4 bases short and J 7 bases short, with an unmatched junction base count of 4. The CDR1 and CDR2 encoded by the germline V gene are SGHRS and YFSETQ. Including cysteine and phenylalanine, the CDR3 has 14 amino acids. Only the CDR3 DNA stays, 42 bases, in frame from base 1. The collaborating institutions used their own protocols to collect whole blood in K2EDTA tubes. For TCRbeta analysis, collaborators shipped samples as frozen whole blood, isolated PBMCs, or DNA extracted from either of those sample types. In the case of this clone: Its antigen is currently not known. No qualities accompany the bases; no much larger clone lies one base away.

TCRbeta CDR3 regions were amplified from genomic DNA using the immunoSEQ Assay, a bias-controlled multiplex PCR. In the paper's pipeline: Within the assay, amplification of reference gene primers was used to estimate how many nucleated cells each sample contained. Sequence reads were collapsed and filtered to measure the absolute abundance of every unique TCRbeta CDR3 rearrangement. Productive Simpson clonality was computed per sample as the square root of Simpson's diversity index over productive rearrangements. TCRdb took over this immuneACCESS table, retaining in-frame rearrangements with V and J assigned. Such tables are incomplete; in checked studies, under half of the missing clones stem from an unresolved V gene, and the remainder is unexplained. V, J and clone size reflect that table, while D and trimming were determined from the DNA. The sample table holds some 68,000 clones, of which around 89% were seen once. Approximately 2.7% of the sample lies in the top ten.

The study at large found these results: How much clinical and demographic metadata was included differed by source and by participant, and the metadata was provided uncurated.

The sequenced material came from peripheral blood. Rearrangement joined TRBV5-1 to TRBJ1-6, and 8 junction bases match TRBD1. This clonotype was sampled from a man in his fifties or sixties with acute or convalescent COVID-19. The nucleotides read TGCGCCAGCAGCCCGGACAGGGACAATTCACCCCTCCACTTT. This is translated as CASSPDRDNSPLHF. The reference TRBV5-1 and TRBJ1-6 proteins fill in what lies around the CDR3, so the full variable domain reads KAGVTQTPRYLIKTRGQQVTLSCSPISGHRSVSWYQQTPGQGLQFLFEYFSETQRNKGNFPGRFSGRQFSNSRSEMNVSTLELGDSALYLCASSPDRDNSPLHFGNGTRLTVT.